This T cell receptor (beta chain) is drawn from a study of control samples from healthy donors and cancer patients. The assay was immunoSEQ multiplex PCR, and TCRdb's table has in-frame clones only and misses some. This table holds about 170,000 clones, 90% to 95% found once. CDR3 length equals 17 residues. Germline V gives CDR1 SQVTM, CDR2 ANQGSEA. After removal of 1 base from V and 0 bases from J, the junction contained 8 bases not matched to a gene. The sample was blood. This chain uses TRBV29-1 with TRBJ2-1; 8 bases are a match to TRBD2. This receptor was identified in a woman in her thirties in good health. This chain's CDR3 is CSVEVWGGGSSYNEQFF. In nucleotides, the CDR3 is TGCAGCGTTGAAGTCTGGGGCGGGGGGAGCTCCTACAATGAGCAGTTCTTC.